The source of this T cell receptor beta chain is a study of cytomegalovirus exposure and HLA in healthy donors. The PCR ran on 60 Vbeta and 13 Jbeta primers. The protocol was immunoSEQ multiplex PCR, while the TCRdb copy is restricted to in-frame clones and leaves out a portion. The table includes some 100,000 clones, over 75% detected once. The CDR3 is 15 residues long. The V end lost 6 bases, the J end lost 3 bases, and 18 bases lay between the germline ends. CDR1 and CDR2 (germline): MNHEY, SMNVEV (reference sequence). This receptor was identified in a man aged 40-49 years in good health and CMV-seropositive. Material for sequencing was PBMCs. The V call is TRBV27, the J call TRBJ2-7, with D perhaps TRBD1 (6 bases). The DNA for the CDR3 is TGTGCCAGCAGCCGGACAGTTAGAGACAACTACGAGCAGTACTTC. The encoded protein is CASSRTVRDNYEQYF.